The 18 T cell receptor beta chains listed next were all sequenced from one sample in a study of CD8+ T cells in alopecia areata. TCR sequencing used cDNA made by reverse transcription of extracted RNA. Profiled with immunoSEQ multiplex PCR; TCRdb holds only in-frame clones, not every one. This repertoire shows more than 130,000 clones, 82% found once; its top ten account for around a quarter. The treatment denotes: oral pan-JAK inhibitor, 5-10 mg twice daily. The sequences come from CD8+ T cells sorted from blood, collected at week 4, from a patient treated with tofacitinib. These receptors all come from a human donor with alopecia areata.

The rearrangement joins TRBV2 to TRBJ2-3, with 8 bases that match TRBD1. The germline V gene encodes CDR1 SNHLY and CDR2 FYNNEI. The CDR3 extends over 15 amino acids. Losses at the gene ends were 4 bases for V and 4 bases for J; bases not matched to a gene: 7. Written as DNA, the CDR3 is TGTGCCAGCAGTGCCGCAGGGGGCGCGGCAGATACGCAGTATTTT. Its translation: CASSAAGGAADTQYF.

The chain employs TRBV4-1 and TRBJ2-3; TRBD1 matches at 11 bases. Germline CDR1 reads MGHRA; CDR2 reads YSYEKL. This CDR3 is 16 amino acids long. With V trimmed by 3 bases and J by 1 base, 3 bases remained unmatched. CDR3 bases: TGCGCCAGCAGCCACGGACAGGGGGCAGGCACAGATACGCAGTATTTT. Its translation: CASSHGQGAGTDTQYF.

This chain's CDR3 is CSVGLPWEQYF. CDR3 in DNA: TGCAGCGTCGGACTGCCTTGGGAGCAGTACTTC. The V and J genes are TRBV29-1 and TRBJ2-7, with D possibly matching TRBD2 (5 bases). Per germline, CDR1 SQVTM and CDR2 ANQGSEA. This CDR3 is 11 amino acids long. V dropped 6 bases and J dropped 7 bases, with 13 bases sitting between them.

The genes are TRBV30 and TRBJ2-7, with D possibly being TRBD1 (5 bases). The V gene's germline CDR1 is GTSNPN and CDR2 SVGIG (reference sequence). With 3 bases removed from V and 6 bases from J, the gap between germline ends came to 9 bases. The CDR3 covers 11 residues. CDR3 bases: TGTGCCTGGAGGGCAGGGTTCGAGCAGTACTTC. It codes for CAWRAGFEQYF.

The chain has TRBV7-8 and TRBJ2-3; 8 nucleotides line up with TRBD1. This CDR3 comprises 15 residues. Per the germline V gene, CDR1 is SGHVS and CDR2 is FQNEAQ. V trimming: 1 base; J trimming: 6 bases; junction bases outside the gene matches: 6. The CDR3: CASSLEGQGWDTQYF. The CDR3 nucleotides read TGTGCCAGCAGCTTAGAAGGACAGGGATGGGATACGCAGTATTTT.

The chain recombines TRBV6-5 with TRBJ2-2; maybe TRBD2 (6 bases). Per the germline V gene, CDR1 is MNHEY and CDR2 is SVGAGI. This CDR3 comprises 14 residues. V dropped 6 bases and J dropped 4 bases, with 12 bases sitting between them. CDR3 protein: CASRTGVTTGELFF. CDR3 in DNA: TGTGCCAGCAGGACGGGGGTGACCACCGGGGAGCTGTTTTTT.

The chain recombines TRBV4-2 with TRBJ1-1; D is possibly TRBD1 (5 bases). The CDR3 sequence is 14 residues long. Germline lookup yields CDR1 LGHNA and CDR2 YNFKEQ. V was clipped by 1 base and J by 1 base, with 7 bases between them. The CDR3 coding sequence is TGTGCCAGCAGCCAAGTACAGGAGAACACTGAAGCTTTCTTT. Its protein product is CASSQVQENTEAFF.

CDR3 DNA: TGTGCCAGCAGCAAAGTTCGCCAGGGGGCTTGTGGCTACACCTTC. It specifies CASSKVRQGACGYTF. The rearrangement uses TRBV21-1 and TRBJ1-2; whether TRBD1, the table's D call, matches the DNA was not checked. TRBV21-1 is labeled a pseudogene. The CDR3 sequence is 15 residues long.

The chain joins TRBV7-9 to TRBJ2-2; possible D gene TRBD2, 5 bases. This CDR3 is built from 18 residues. Germline loops: CDR1 SEHNR, CDR2 FQNEAQ (reference sequence). V dropped 3 bases and J dropped 0 bases, with 17 bases sitting between them. The CDR3 DNA sequence: TGTGCCAGCAGCTTCACTGTGAATAGCGCTTCGAACACCGGGGAGCTGTTTTTT. Encoded protein: CASSFTVNSASNTGELFF.

The chain recombines TRBV4-1 with TRBJ2-1; D unclear. Trimming took 0 bases from V and 8 from J, leaving 17 bases between them. The CDR3 has 16 residues. In germline, CDR1 is MGHRA, CDR2 YSYEKL. CDR3 loop: CASSQDYGGIPDEQFF. CDR3 bases: TGCGCCAGCAGCCAAGATTATGGCGGCATCCCGGATGAGCAGTTCTTC.

The chain has TRBV15 and TRBJ2-1; unclear D gene. This CDR3 contains 12 residues. The V gene's germline CDR1 is LNHNV and CDR2 YYDKDF (reference sequence). The V and J ends lost 5 bases and 8 bases respectively, with 10 bases between them. CDR3 sequence reads: CATSLTTDEQFF. The CDR3 DNA is TGTGCCACCAGCCTGACGACGGATGAGCAGTTCTTC.

This chain connects TRBV19 to TRBJ1-2; D unresolved. The CDR3 contains 14 residues. CDR1 LNHDA and CDR2 SQIVND come from the germline V gene (reference sequence). The V end was cut by 3 bases, the J end by 5 bases, with 13 bases between. The CDR3 protein is CASSIGDGNYGYTF. CDR3 DNA: TGTGCCAGTAGTATCGGCGATGGTAATTATGGCTACACCTTC.

The V call is TRBV30, the J call TRBJ2-5; 8 bases align to TRBD1. V was pared by 2 bases and J by 3 bases, with 11 bases of the junction left unmatched. The germline gives CDR1 GTSNPN, CDR2 SVGIG (reference sequence). This CDR3 is 16 amino acids long. This CDR3 is CAWSIRDRPNEETQYF. The CDR3 region has the DNA TGTGCCTGGAGTATTCGGGACAGGCCCAATGAAGAGACCCAGTACTTC.

This chain joins TRBV25-1 and TRBJ2-7, with TRBD2 matching 9 bases. V shed 9 bases, J shed 0 bases, and the junction held 3 bases outside the gene matches. The CDR3 is 13 amino acids. Germline V gene sequence: CDR1 MGHDK, CDR2 SYGVNS. The CDR3 is CASSGGSSYEQYF. CDR3 nucleotides: TGTGCCAGTAGCGGGGGAAGCTCCTACGAGCAGTACTTC.

The chain uses TRBV6-5 and TRBJ2-5; the D is unclear. This CDR3 is 11 amino acids long. CDR1 and CDR2 (germline): MNHEY, SVGAGI. V was pared by 0 bases and J by 5 bases, with 1 base between. DNA for the CDR3: TGTGCCAGCAGTTACTCGGAGACCCAGTACTTC. It specifies CASSYSETQYF.

The J gene is TRBJ2-2, the V gene TRBV5-4; 8 bases agree with TRBD1. V was clipped by 4 bases and J by 4 bases; unmatched bases: 6. This CDR3 has 15 amino acids. The V gene's germline CDR1 is SGHNT and CDR2 YYREEE (reference sequence). CDR3 DNA: TGTGCCAGCAGCCCGACAGGGGTGTCCACCGGGGAGCTGTTTTTT. Encoded protein: CASSPTGVSTGELFF.

The chain has TRBV7-9 and TRBJ2-5; TRBD1 is a possible D gene (5 bases). V lost 7 bases to trimming and J lost 3 bases, with 12 bases between them. Germline values: CDR1 SEHNR, CDR2 FQNEAQ (reference sequence). The length of the CDR3 is 13 residues. DNA for the CDR3: TGTGCCAGCACCAGTGGCAGGGAAGAGACCCAGTACTTC. This sequence encodes CASTSGREETQYF.

Only one count was recorded for this clone. This rearrangement joins TRBV10-3 to TRBJ2-7, with unresolved D. In germline, CDR1 is ENHRY, CDR2 SYGVKD. The CDR3 runs to 14 residues. Trimming pared 0 bases from V and 2 bases from J, leaving 8 bases between. CDR3 coding DNA: TGTGCCATCAGTGAGTCGGTCAGTGCCTACGAGCAGTACTTC. This encodes CAISESVSAYEQYF.